The 32 T cell receptor beta chains below were found in one sample sequenced in a study of cytomegalovirus exposure and HLA in healthy donors. In the PCR, 60 Vbeta and 13 Jbeta primers were used. The data were produced by immunoSEQ multiplex PCR, yet TCRdb's version contains in-frame clones alone and is incomplete. In the table there are around 100,000 clones, roughly 88% of which are singletons. The sample comprised PBMCs. The receptors were sampled from a woman younger than 35 in good health and CMV-seronegative.

This chain joins TRBV7-3 and TRBJ2-7, with 9 bases matching TRBD2. The CDR3 extends over 14 amino acids. Trimming removed 8 bases from V and 7 bases from J; junction bases left unmatched: 12. The germline V gene has CDR1 SGHTA and CDR2 FQGTGA. The DNA of the CDR3 is TGTGCCAGCCGGCGGGAGGGCCGAAACGGAGAGCAGTACTTC. It is translated as CASRREGRNGEQYF. Complete variable domain (other parts from reference TRBV7-3 and TRBJ2-7): GAGVSQTPSNKVTEKGKYVELRCDPISGHTALYWYRQSLGQGPEFLIYFQGTGAADDSGLPNDRFFAVRPEGSVSTLKIQRTERGDSAVYLCASRREGRNGEQYFGPGTRLTVT.

The V call is TRBV10-2, the J call TRBJ2-5; 7 bases match TRBD1. The CDR3 sequence is 15 residues long. Per germline, CDR1 WSHSY and CDR2 SAAADI. V shed 6 bases and J 0 bases; nucleotides not matched to a gene: 7. CDR3 sequence: CASRDLTGDQETQYF. Here the CDR3 DNA reads TGCGCCAGCAGGGACCTCACAGGGGACCAAGAGACCCAGTACTTC.

CDR3 nucleotide sequence: TGTGCCAGCAGCTTAGTTTGGTTCAGAGGGACAGATACGCAGTATTTT. This gives the protein CASSLVWFRGTDTQYF. The genes are TRBV11-2 and TRBJ2-3; TRBD2 is a possible D gene (5 bases). This CDR3 spans 16 amino acids. Trimming shortened V by 1 base and J by 3 bases, and 14 bases separated the two germline ends. CDR1 is SGHAT, CDR2 FQNNGV, per germline.

This clone was counted between two and nine times. The chain carries TRBV10-3 and TRBJ1-5; D gene unclear. Trimming took 3 bases from V and 5 from J, leaving 5 bases between them. Germline V gene sequence: CDR1 ENHRY, CDR2 SYGVKD. CDR3 size: 12 residues. The CDR3 nucleotides are TGTGCCATCAGTGAAGGAGATCAGCCCCAGCATTTT. Its translation is CAISEGDQPQHF.

This clone has only a few counts. The gene calls are TRBV28 and TRBJ2-7, with D hard to call. The germline gives CDR1 MDHEN, CDR2 SYDVKM. This CDR3 has 14 amino acids. The V gene lost 6 bases and the J gene lost 1 base, with 13 bases spanning the gap. The CDR3 DNA sequence: TGTGCCAGCAGCGCCTGGGCAGAATCCTACGAGCAGTACTTC. As protein: CASSAWAESYEQYF. The variable domain in full, completed from reference TRBV28 and TRBJ2-7, reads DVKVTQSSRYLVKRTGEKVFLECVQDMDHENMFWYRQDPGLGLRLIYFSYDVKMKEKGDIPEGYSVSREKKERFSLILESASTNQTSMYLCASSAWAESYEQYFGPGTRLTVT.

This clone was counted a few times. This chain links TRBV7-9 with TRBJ1-6; maybe TRBD1 (6 bases). V was clipped by 5 bases and J by 7 bases, with 12 bases between them. Germline CDR1 and CDR2: SEHNR and FQNEAQ (reference sequence). CDR3 length equals 14 residues. This chain's CDR3 is CASSDPGGNSPLHF. CDR3 nucleotides: TGTGCCAGCAGCGACCCGGGGGGCAATTCACCCCTCCACTTT.

This clone was picked up one time. The rearrangement links TRBV18 to TRBJ2-3; the match to TRBD2 covers 9 bases. Germline CDR1 reads KGHSH; CDR2 reads LQKENI. The CDR3 runs 15 residues. After removal of 3 bases from V and 1 base from J, the junction contained 2 bases not matched to a gene. CDR3 amino acids: CASSPRLAGTDTQYF. The CDR3, as DNA: TGTGCCAGCTCACCGAGACTAGCGGGCACAGATACGCAGTATTTT.

The rearrangement uses TRBV30 and TRBJ1-6; 9 bases fit TRBD1. CDR1 is GTSNPN, CDR2 SVGIG, per germline (reference sequence). CDR3 size: 17 residues. The trim removed 3 bases at V and 7 bases at J, leaving 13 bases unmatched. The CDR3, as DNA: TGTGCCTGGAGCCGGGACAGGGTTTCTTACAGGAATTCACCCCTCCACTTT. Translation: CAWSRDRVSYRNSPLHF.

This rearrangement joins TRBV29-1 to TRBJ2-3, with a tentative D call TRBD1 (6 bases). The V gene lost 6 bases and the J gene lost 3 bases, with 34 bases spanning the gap. The CDR3 loop spans 20 amino acids. Germline V lookup: CDR1 SQVTM, CDR2 ANQGSEA. CDR3 sequence (DNA): TGCAGCGTCCGGATGGGGTGGGGCGCAGGGGCGCGGGCGAAAACAGATACGCAGTATTTT. Protein: CSVRMGWGAGARAKTDTQYF.

J is TRBJ1-1 and V is TRBV25-1, with TRBD1 identical over 8 bases. The germline V gene encodes CDR1 MGHDK and CDR2 SYGVNS. Trimming took 3 bases from V and 4 from J; bases not matched to a gene: 4. CDR3 size: 14 residues. In DNA, the CDR3 is TGTGCCAGCAGTGAGGACAGGGAAATCACTGAAGCTTTCTTT. It yields the protein CASSEDREITEAFF. Variable domain in full (rest from reference TRBV25-1 and TRBJ1-1): EADIYQTPRYLVIGTGKKITLECSQTMGHDKMYWYQQDPGMELHLIHYSYGVNSTEKGDLSSESTVSRIRTEHFPLTLESARPSHTSQYLCASSEDREITEAFFGQGTRLTVV.

The V gene is TRBV9, the J gene TRBJ2-7; TRBD2 matches at 8 bases. Trimming removed 3 bases from V and 0 bases from J; junction bases left unmatched: 11. CDR1 is SGDLS and CDR2 is YYNGEE in the germline V gene. The CDR3 totals 17 residues. DNA of the CDR3: TGTGCCAGCAGCGCCGGCACGGTTGCGGGGGGCTCCTACGAGCAGTACTTC. Protein product: CASSAGTVAGGSYEQYF.

The chain joins TRBV5-1 to TRBJ2-2; no definite D call. Looked up from germline, CDR1 is SGHRS and CDR2 is YFSETQ. V was shortened by 4 bases and J by 1 base, with 11 bases between the two germline ends. CDR3 length: 15 residues. The CDR3 DNA is TGCGCCAGCAGCCGGTGGGCCGGGAACACCGGGGAGCTGTTTTTT. Translation gives CASSRWAGNTGELFF. Filled out from reference TRBV5-1 and TRBJ2-2, the complete variable domain reads KAGVTQTPRYLIKTRGQQVTLSCSPISGHRSVSWYQQTPGQGLQFLFEYFSETQRNKGNFPGRFSGRQFSNSRSEMNVSTLELGDSALYLCASSRWAGNTGELFFGEGSRLTVL.

This clone was counted once. CDR3 coding DNA: TGTGCCAGCACTGGGACAGGGGGTGCAAACTATGGCTACACCTTC. Amino acid sequence: CASTGTGGANYGYTF. The chain combines TRBV6-4 with TRBJ1-2; 11 bases line up with TRBD1. This CDR3 contains 15 residues. The germline V gene has CDR1 MRHNA and CDR2 SNTAGT. V shed 7 bases and J 2 bases; nucleotides not matched to a gene: 6.

The chain is built from TRBV14 and TRBJ2-2, with TRBD1 matching over 7 bases. The CDR3 runs to 15 residues. Trimming removed 4 bases from V and 4 bases from J; junction bases left unmatched: 6. From germline, CDR1 is SGHDN and CDR2 FVKESK. The CDR3: CASSLGQSGTGELFF. DNA for the CDR3: TGTGCCAGCAGCCTGGGACAGTCGGGCACCGGGGAGCTGTTTTTT. The full variable domain, with the rest looked up from reference TRBV14 and TRBJ2-2, is EAGVTQFPSHSVIEKGQTVTLRCDPISGHDNLYWYRRVMGKEIKFLLHFVKESKQDESGMPNNRFLAERTGGTYSTLKVQPAELEDSGVYFCASSLGQSGTGELFFGEGSRLTVL.

This chain uses TRBV6-5 with TRBJ2-2; D possibly corresponds to TRBD1 (5 bases). Germline V lookup: CDR1 MNHEY, CDR2 SVGAGI. The CDR3 is 13 amino acids. Trimming removed 2 bases at V and 6 bases at J, with 7 bases between. CDR3 bases: TGTGCCAGCAGTTACGTAGGGGCCGGGGAGCTGTTTTTT. The encoded protein is CASSYVGAGELFF.

This clone is a singleton in its sample. The chain carries TRBV27 and TRBJ2-7; the D is unclear. The CDR3 runs 11 residues. Trimming shortened V by 8 bases and J by 6 bases, and 11 bases separated the two germline ends. CDR1 is MNHEY and CDR2 is SMNVEV in the germline V gene (reference sequence). As DNA, the CDR3 is TGTGCCAGCTCTGCTACCGGCGAGCAGTACTTC. Encoded protein: CASSATGEQYF.

This chain joins TRBV9 and TRBJ1-1, with D maybe TRBD1 (6 bases). Germline V CDR1 and CDR2: SGDLS, YYNGEE. This CDR3 is built from 15 residues. The ends were cut back, 3 bases at V and 0 bases at J, with 12 bases in the middle. CDR3: CASSALQGLNTEAFF. In DNA, the CDR3 is TGTGCCAGCAGCGCTTTACAGGGATTGAACACTGAAGCTTTCTTT.

This clone was picked up a small number of times. The gene calls are TRBV7-9 and TRBJ1-4, with no clear D. V was clipped by 5 bases and J by 3 bases, with 10 bases between them. CDR1 and CDR2 (germline): SEHNR, FQNEAQ (reference sequence). This CDR3 comprises 14 residues. The CDR3 coding sequence is TGTGCCAGCAGCGATGGAGCCTCTAATGAAAAACTGTTTTTT. As protein: CASSDGASNEKLFF.

The chain recombines TRBV6-5 with TRBJ2-1; D not resolved. Germline loops: CDR1 MNHEY, CDR2 SVGAGI. V lost 4 bases and J lost 0, with 13 bases in between. The CDR3 extends over 16 amino acids. CDR3 in amino acids: CASSSGLGYSYNEQFF. In DNA, the CDR3 is TGTGCCAGCAGTTCCGGCCTAGGTTACTCCTACAATGAGCAGTTCTTC.

The J gene is TRBJ2-3, the V gene TRBV6-4; 12 bases agree with TRBD2. This CDR3 has 13 amino acids. The V gene end was trimmed by 3 bases and the J gene end by 10 bases; junction bases not matched to a gene: 2. The germline V gene has CDR1 MRHNA and CDR2 SNTAGT. The CDR3 region is CASSETSGGAQYF. The CDR3 DNA sequence: TGTGCCAGCAGTGAGACTAGCGGGGGAGCGCAGTATTTT.

The rearrangement uses TRBV27 and TRBJ1-2; maybe TRBD1 (5 bases). The CDR3 extends over 15 amino acids. Trimming left V 3 bases short and J 3 bases short, with 14 bases between. The germline V gene encodes CDR1 MNHEY and CDR2 SMNVEV (reference sequence). The CDR3 DNA reads as TGTGCCAGCAGTTTTTATCCAGGGTCCTACTATGGCTACACCTTC. This translates into CASSFYPGSYYGYTF.

The genes are TRBV7-2 and TRBJ2-1, with TRBD2 identical over 10 bases. Trimming cost V 1 base and J 10 bases; bases outside gene matches: 7. The CDR3 length is 15 residues. In germline, CDR1 is SGHTA, CDR2 FQGNSA. The CDR3 DNA sequence: TGTGCCAGCAGCTTAGTTCTAGCGGGAGTAAACGAGCAGTTCTTC. Protein: CASSLVLAGVNEQFF.

In regard to this clone: At one end the junction does not follow the germline gene, possibly because of a read error. The gene calls are TRBV9 and TRBJ2-3, with 10 bases that match TRBD2. In germline, CDR1 is SGDLS, CDR2 YYNGEE. The CDR3 is made up of 14 amino acids. The CDR3, as DNA: TGTGCCAGCAGCGTAGGACTAGCGGGTTCGCTACCCGTATTT. This encodes CASSVGLAGSLPVF.

The chain combines TRBV2 with TRBJ2-5; 9 bases agree with TRBD2. V lost 6 bases to trimming and J lost 3 bases; unmatched junction nucleotides: 5. The CDR3 sequence is 14 residues long. The germline gives CDR1 SNHLY, CDR2 FYNNEI. The DNA of the CDR3 is TGTGCCAGCAGGAGAGCGGGGGGCAAAGAGACCCAGTACTTC. It specifies CASRRAGGKETQYF.

The rearrangement links TRBV4-3 to TRBJ2-1, with 7 bases lining up with TRBD2. The CDR3 extends over 15 amino acids. Germline CDR1 reads LGHNA; CDR2 reads YSLEER. After removal of 4 bases from V and 8 bases from J, the junction contained 11 bases not matched to a gene. The CDR3 DNA reads as TGCGCCAGCAGCCGCACTAGCGAAGGGGTAGATGAGCAGTTCTTC. Translated, it gives CASSRTSEGVDEQFF.

The V and J genes are TRBV4-1 and TRBJ2-5, with 15 bases fitting TRBD2. Trimming cost V 4 bases and J 2 bases; bases outside gene matches: 5. Germline CDR1 reads MGHRA; CDR2 reads YSYEKL. CDR3 length equals 17 residues. The CDR3 sequence: CASSRGLAGGPQETQYF. The DNA for the CDR3 is TGCGCCAGCAGCCGGGGACTAGCGGGGGGCCCACAAGAGACCCAGTACTTC.

V usage is TRBV5-1 and J usage is TRBJ1-2; 9 bases match TRBD1. Per germline, CDR1 SGHRS and CDR2 YFSETQ. CDR3 length: 14 amino acids. Unmatched junction bases numbered 6, after V lost 5 bases and J lost 4 bases. The CDR3 DNA reads TGCGCCAGCAGTATGGACAGGGGCCGCTATGGCTACACCTTC. Translating gives CASSMDRGRYGYTF.

The chain uses TRBV19 and TRBJ1-6, with D perhaps TRBD1 (6 bases). V was shortened by 5 bases and J by 10 bases, with 18 bases between the two germline ends. Germline V gives CDR1 LNHDA, CDR2 SQIVND (reference sequence). This CDR3 contains 15 residues. The CDR3 region is CASSALQGSWSPLHF. For the CDR3, the DNA is TGTGCCAGTAGTGCCCTCCAGGGGTCTTGGTCACCCCTCCACTTT.

This rearrangement joins TRBV18 to TRBJ2-7; 12 bases are shared with TRBD2. The CDR3 spans 14 residues. The J segment lost 7 bases and the V segment lost 5 bases, leaving 6 bases of the junction unmatched. CDR1 and CDR2 (germline): KGHSH, LQKENI. The chain's CDR3 is CASSRLAGDVEQYF. In DNA, the CDR3 is TGTGCCAGCTCAAGACTAGCGGGAGACGTAGAGCAGTACTTC.

This clone is a singleton in its sample. The chain couples TRBV5-4 to TRBJ2-1; 7 positions match TRBD2. CDR3 length: 15 residues. V was pared by 0 bases and J by 5 bases, with 5 bases of the junction left unmatched. Germline CDR1 SGHNT, CDR2 YYREEE (reference sequence). CDR3: CASSLDLAANNEQFF. CDR3 bases: TGTGCCAGCAGCTTGGATCTAGCGGCTAACAATGAGCAGTTCTTC. Variable domain in full (rest from reference TRBV5-4 and TRBJ2-1): ETGVTQSPTHLIKTRGQQVTLRCSSQSGHNTVSWYQQALGQGPQFIFQYYREEENGRGNFPPRFSGLQFPNYSSELNVNALELDDSALYLCASSLDLAANNEQFFGPGTRLTVL.

The gene calls are TRBV25-1 and TRBJ2-1, with 13 nucleotides matching TRBD2. This CDR3 contains 17 residues. CDR1 is MGHDK, CDR2 SYGVNS, per germline. The V and J ends lost 3 bases and 1 base, in that order; junction bases with no gene match: 3. The CDR3 DNA is TGTGCCAGCAGTGACGGGACTAGCGGGAAGTCCTACAATGAGCAGTTCTTC. Its protein is CASSDGTSGKSYNEQFF.

The chain recombines TRBV11-2 with TRBJ2-2; TRBD2 agrees at 10 bases. From germline, CDR1 is SGHAT and CDR2 FQNNGV. Germline trimming cut 2 bases from V and 6 bases from J; bases unmatched to any gene: 9. The CDR3 loop spans 17 amino acids. CDR3 loop: CASSLRSASGSPGELFF. The CDR3 DNA follows: TGTGCCAGCAGCTTAAGGTCGGCTAGCGGGAGCCCCGGGGAGCTGTTTTTT.